Listed here is a single T cell receptor (beta chain). Germline lookup yields CDR1 SNHLY and CDR2 FYNNEI. CDR3 length: 15 residues. V shed 5 bases and J 4 bases; nucleotides not matched to a gene: 11. Per the study methods: Reference gene primers were amplified, and this amplification served to estimate nucleated cell counts. Clones were read by immunoSEQ multiplex PCR, and TCRdb kept only the in-frame ones, dropping some. V and J calls and clone size follow that table, whereas D and trimming were derived from the DNA. The table lists 120,000 or so clones, around 89% of them singletons. These data originate in a study of blood T cell repertoires in COVID-19. Study as a whole: There were acute and convalescent COVID-19 samples, and they came from the United States, Italy and Spain. The cDNA or gDNA used as material had been derived from T cells, B-cell-depleted T cells, or PBMCs.

V usage is TRBV2 and J usage is TRBJ2-7, with 7 bases aligning to TRBD1. Material for sequencing was peripheral blood. This TCR was sampled from a human donor in a cohort sampled during active COVID-19. The chain's CDR3 is CASSSPDRARYEQYF. For the CDR3, the DNA is TGTGCCAGCAGTTCTCCCGACAGGGCGCGTTACGAGCAGTACTTC.